The 19 T cell receptor beta chains listed next were all sequenced from one sample in a study of cytomegalovirus exposure and HLA in healthy donors. The method was immunoSEQ multiplex PCR; TCRdb's version includes in-frame clones alone and lacks a portion of them. The table shows roughly 300,000 clones, with 70% to 90% occurring only once. The specimen sequenced was PBMCs. These receptors all stem from a woman under 30 in good health and CMV-seronegative.

The rearrangement links TRBV9 to TRBJ2-7; TRBD2 might be the D (5 bases). Trimming removed 2 bases at V and 0 bases at J, with 15 bases between. CDR1 and CDR2 (germline): SGDLS, YYNGEE. The CDR3 spans 16 residues. CDR3 sequence reads: CASSVILAPSSYEQYF. For the CDR3, the DNA is TGTGCCAGCAGCGTTATTCTAGCTCCCAGCTCCTACGAGCAGTACTTC.

CDR3 in amino acids: CASSPVKTGELFF. The DNA of the CDR3 is TGTGCCAGCAGCCCAGTGAAGACCGGGGAGCTGTTTTTT. The chain joins TRBV11-3 to TRBJ2-2, with D hard to call. Germline-derived CDR1 and CDR2 are SGHNT and YENEEA. V was clipped by 5 bases and J by 5 bases, with 9 bases between them. The CDR3 has 13 amino acids.

The gene calls are TRBV5-4 and TRBJ2-1; 7 nucleotides agree with TRBD2. The germline CDR1 and CDR2 sequences are SGHNT and YYREEE (reference sequence). The CDR3 loop spans 12 amino acids. The ends lost 4 bases at V and 10 bases at J; junction bases unmatched: 5. As DNA, the CDR3 is TGTGCCAGCAGCCCCCCAGCGGGAGAGCAGTTCTTC. Translation: CASSPPAGEQFF.

The chain carries TRBV2 and TRBJ2-1, with 10 bases aligning to TRBD2. The ends lost 2 bases at V and 2 bases at J; junction bases unmatched: 6. Germline V gives CDR1 SNHLY, CDR2 FYNNEI. The CDR3 spans 17 residues. The CDR3 bases are TGTGCCAGCAGTGAACTAGCGGGAGTTGGTACCTACAATGAGCAGTTCTTC. Translated, it gives CASSELAGVGTYNEQFF.

The chain is built from TRBV29-1 and TRBJ1-1; perhaps TRBD1 as D (6 bases). The CDR3 contains 13 residues. V gave up 3 bases and J gave up 0 bases, with 8 bases separating them. Germline V lookup: CDR1 SQVTM, CDR2 ANQGSEA. The CDR3 DNA sequence: TGCAGCGTTGATGGACAGATGAACACTGAAGCTTTCTTT. This translates into CSVDGQMNTEAFF.

This clone was observed once. The V gene is TRBV14, the J gene TRBJ1-1; no clear D gene. The length of the CDR3 is 14 residues. V was pared by 1 base and J by 6 bases, with 12 bases between. The germline V gene has CDR1 SGHDN and CDR2 FVKESK. CDR3 coding DNA: TGTGCCAGCAGCCAAGGGGCGGCCGGGGCTGAAGCTTTCTTT. It encodes CASSQGAAGAEAFF. Supplemented by reference TRBV14 and TRBJ1-1, the full variable domain reads EAGVTQFPSHSVIEKGQTVTLRCDPISGHDNLYWYRRVMGKEIKFLLHFVKESKQDESGMPNNRFLAERTGGTYSTLKVQPAELEDSGVYFCASSQGAAGAEAFFGQGTRLTVV.

The chain is built from TRBV13 and TRBJ2-3, with 10 bases matching TRBD2. The CDR3 sequence is 17 residues long. The junction had 7 bases not matched to a gene; V was cut back by 0 bases and J by 4 bases. CDR1 and CDR2 from the germline V gene are PRHDT and FYEKMQ (reference sequence). Here the CDR3 reads CASSLGGLAGVSDTQYF. DNA for the CDR3: TGTGCCAGCAGCTTAGGCGGGCTAGCGGGAGTATCAGATACGCAGTATTTT.

This chain uses TRBV30 with TRBJ1-5; D might be TRBD1 (5 bases). With 2 bases removed from V and 1 base from J, the gap between germline ends came to 18 bases. The CDR3 has 17 residues. CDR1 and CDR2 from the germline V gene are GTSNPN and SVGIG (reference sequence). Here the CDR3 reads CAWSLVQGSGSNQPQHF. The CDR3 coding sequence is TGTGCCTGGAGTCTAGTCCAGGGCTCAGGAAGCAATCAGCCCCAGCATTTT.

This chain joins TRBV19 and TRBJ2-1; 12 bases line up with TRBD2. V lost 5 bases to trimming and J lost 10 bases; unmatched junction nucleotides: 15. The V gene's germline CDR1 is LNHDA and CDR2 SQIVND (reference sequence). There are 17 residues in the CDR3. The CDR3 sequence is CASSSQRLAGVPVEQFF. The CDR3 bases are TGTGCCAGTAGTTCTCAGAGACTAGCGGGAGTACCCGTGGAGCAGTTCTTC. Full variable domain (remainder filled in from reference TRBV19 and TRBJ2-1): DGGITQSPKYLFRKEGQNVTLSCEQNLNHDAMYWYRQDPGQGLRLIYYSQIVNDFQKGDIAEGYSVSREKKESFPLTVTSAQKNPTAFYLCASSSQRLAGVPVEQFFGPGTRLTVL.

The rearrangement uses TRBV7-9 and TRBJ2-1, with 13 bases aligning to TRBD2. The CDR3 consists of 16 residues. After removal of 5 bases from V and 8 bases from J, the junction contained 9 bases not matched to a gene. Germline CDR1 SEHNR, CDR2 FQNEAQ (reference sequence). The CDR3 protein is CASSISGTSGNHEQFF. In DNA form, the CDR3 reads TGTGCCAGCAGCATTAGCGGGACTAGCGGGAACCATGAGCAGTTCTTC. The whole variable domain, remainder taken from reference TRBV7-9 and TRBJ2-1, is DTGVSQNPRHKITKRGQNVTFRCDPISEHNRLYWYRQTLGQGPEFLTYFQNEAQLEKSRLLSDRFSAERPKGSFSTLEIQRTEQGDSAMYLCASSISGTSGNHEQFFGPGTRLTVL.

The gene calls are TRBV2 and TRBJ2-7; perhaps TRBD2 as D (5 bases). This CDR3 region has 15 residues. In germline, CDR1 is SNHLY, CDR2 FYNNEI. The ends were cut back, 8 bases at V and 2 bases at J, with 19 bases in the middle. The CDR3 DNA sequence: TGTGCCAGCTCGCAGCCGGAACCAGCGGCCTACGAGCAGTACTTC. It translates to CASSQPEPAAYEQYF.

The V gene is TRBV6-5, the J gene TRBJ2-7; 7 nucleotides align to TRBD2. The CDR3 totals 16 residues. From germline, CDR1 is MNHEY and CDR2 SVGAGI. The J segment lost 0 bases and the V segment lost 0 bases, leaving 5 bases of the junction unmatched. The CDR3 DNA follows: TGTGCCAGCAGTTACTCCTGGCTAGCGGACTCCTACGAGCAGTACTTC. Translated: CASSYSWLADSYEQYF.

V gene TRBV6-1 combines with J gene TRBJ1-1, with a weak D call TRBD1 (5 bases). Trimming removed 6 bases at V and 1 base at J, with 12 bases between. CDR1 MNHNS and CDR2 SASEGT come from the germline V gene. The CDR3 length is 14 residues. The CDR3 region has the DNA TGTGCCAGCAGGGAGGGGTTGGGGAACACTGAAGCTTTCTTT. Encoded protein: CASREGLGNTEAFF.

This chain uses TRBV4-1 with TRBJ2-4; D remains unclear. Germline CDR1 reads MGHRA; CDR2 reads YSYEKL. V was clipped by 5 bases and J by 0 bases, with 8 bases between them. The CDR3 spans 14 residues. In DNA, the CDR3 is TGCGCCAGCAGCGAACTGCTAGCCAAAAACATTCAGTACTTC. Translating it yields CASSELLAKNIQYF.

This clone was seen only once. The chain is built from TRBV5-1 and TRBJ1-4; 9 bases match TRBD1. The junction had 8 bases not matched to a gene; V was cut back by 1 base and J by 10 bases. The CDR3 contains 15 residues. The germline CDR1 and CDR2 sequences are SGHRS and YFSETQ. CDR3 in amino acids: CASSLSTGQGVKLFF. CDR3 sequence (DNA): TGCGCCAGCAGCTTGTCAACGGGACAGGGTGTAAAACTGTTTTTT.

J is TRBJ1-1 and V is TRBV28, with 7 positions matching TRBD1. Unmatched junction bases numbered 7, after V lost 6 bases and J lost 6 bases. The CDR3 is 13 residues long. The V gene's germline CDR1 is MDHEN and CDR2 SYDVKM. The DNA of the CDR3 is TGTGCCAGCAGAGGACAGGAAATCTCTGAAGCTTTCTTT. Translated: CASRGQEISEAFF.

This chain connects TRBV19 to TRBJ1-5, with D unresolved. The V end was cut by 3 bases, the J end by 2 bases, with 17 bases between. The CDR3 runs 17 residues. The germline gives CDR1 LNHDA, CDR2 SQIVND (reference sequence). The CDR3 sequence is CASSIKRARLGNQPQHF. The CDR3 region has the DNA TGTGCCAGTAGTATTAAGAGGGCCAGGTTGGGCAATCAGCCCCAGCATTTT.

The chain joins TRBV9 to TRBJ2-2; the D gene is possibly TRBD2 (6 bases). The V and J ends lost 4 bases and 7 bases respectively, with 26 bases between them. Germline CDR1 reads SGDLS; CDR2 reads YYNGEE. The CDR3 totals 18 residues. As DNA, the CDR3 is TGTGCCAGCAGCCCACGTAGCGGAGGTGGCGGTGCGGGCGGGGAGCTGTTTTTT. This encodes CASSPRSGGGGAGGELFF.

The chain joins TRBV18 to TRBJ2-3; D possibly corresponds to TRBD2 (6 bases). CDR1 is KGHSH and CDR2 is LQKENI in the germline V gene. Trimming took 4 bases from V and 6 from J, leaving 11 bases between them. The CDR3 contains 13 residues. Written as DNA, the CDR3 is TGTGCCAGCTCACAACTAGCCCGCGATACGCAGTATTTT. Encoded protein: CASSQLARDTQYF.